These 6 T cell receptor beta chains share one sample of origin, sequenced in a study of blood T cell repertoires in COVID-19. Data came from immunoSEQ multiplex PCR; TCRdb stores just in-frame clones and leaves some out. The sample includes some 49,000 clones, about four fifths of them seen just once. The sequencing input was peripheral blood. These receptors were taken from a woman aged 55 to 70 with acute or convalescent COVID-19.

A few counts support this clone. This chain links TRBV12-3 or TRBV12-4 with TRBJ1-5; D not resolved. The V gene lost 6 bases and the J gene lost 6 bases, with 9 bases spanning the gap. There are 12 residues in the CDR3. This CDR3 is CASSLFLQPQHF. The CDR3, as DNA: TGTGCCAGCAGCCTCTTCCTTCAGCCCCAGCATTTT.

CDR3 in amino acids: CASSESVGTYNEQFF. CDR3 in DNA: TGTGCCAGCAGCGAATCCGTCGGGACATACAATGAGCAGTTCTTC. The chain joins TRBV7-2 to TRBJ2-1, with TRBD1 as a possible D gene (6 bases). CDR3 length equals 15 residues. V was cut by 5 bases and J by 4 bases, with 15 bases left in between. In germline, CDR1 is SGHTA, CDR2 FQGNSA.

This clone was recorded only once. This sequence joins TRBV2 and TRBJ2-2, with TRBD1 matching 7 bases. The CDR3 is 13 residues long. Losses at the gene ends were 5 bases for V and 6 bases for J; bases not matched to a gene: 3. CDR1 and CDR2 from the germline V gene are SNHLY and FYNNEI. CDR3 residues: CASSRQGPGELFF. CDR3 nucleotides: TGTGCCAGCAGTCGACAGGGCCCCGGGGAGCTGTTTTTT.

The chain uses TRBV10-2 and TRBJ2-2; TRBD2 matches 9 bases. The CDR3 extends over 18 amino acids. Looked up from germline, CDR1 is WSHSY and CDR2 is SAAADI. V was clipped by 0 bases and J by 3 bases; unmatched bases: 8. The CDR3 DNA sequence: TGCGCCAGCAGTGAGTCCGTACTTGCGGGAGGGTACACCGGGGAGCTGTTTTTT. Protein: CASSESVLAGGYTGELFF.

V and J are TRBV5-5 and TRBJ2-1, with D possibly TRBD2 on 5 matching bases. The CDR3 covers 15 residues. The germline V gene encodes CDR1 SGHKS and CDR2 YYEKEE (reference sequence). The V and J ends lost 0 bases and 3 bases respectively, with 10 bases between them. The CDR3 spells CASSLVASHYNEQFF. In DNA, the CDR3 is TGTGCCAGCAGCTTGGTCGCTAGCCACTACAATGAGCAGTTCTTC.

The chain links TRBV4-1 to TRBJ1-4, with D unresolved. V lost 4 bases and J 8 bases, leaving 11 bases between the germline ends. In germline, CDR1 is MGHRA, CDR2 YSYEKL. The CDR3 length is 13 residues. The chain's CDR3 is CASSLLRREKLFF. The CDR3 nucleotides read TGCGCCAGCAGCCTCCTTCGGCGGGAAAAACTGTTTTTT.